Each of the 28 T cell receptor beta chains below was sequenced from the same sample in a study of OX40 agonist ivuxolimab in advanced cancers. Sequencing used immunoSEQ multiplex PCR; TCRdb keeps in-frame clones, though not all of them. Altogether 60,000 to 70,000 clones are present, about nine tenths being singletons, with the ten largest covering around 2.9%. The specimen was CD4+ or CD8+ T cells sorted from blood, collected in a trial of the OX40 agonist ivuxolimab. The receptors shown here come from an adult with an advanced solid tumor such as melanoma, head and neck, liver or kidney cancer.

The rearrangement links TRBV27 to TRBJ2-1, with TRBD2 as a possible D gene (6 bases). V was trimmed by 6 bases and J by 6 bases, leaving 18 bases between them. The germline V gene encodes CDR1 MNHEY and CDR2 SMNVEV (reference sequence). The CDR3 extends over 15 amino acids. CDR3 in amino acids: CASRSSRVRGNEQFF. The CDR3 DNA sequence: TGTGCCAGCAGGAGCAGTCGCGTGCGGGGCAATGAGCAGTTCTTC.

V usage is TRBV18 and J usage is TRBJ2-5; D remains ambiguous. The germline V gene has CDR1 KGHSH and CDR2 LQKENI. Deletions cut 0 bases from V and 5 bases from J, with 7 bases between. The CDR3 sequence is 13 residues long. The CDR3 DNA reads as TGTGCCAGCTCACCACCCGTTATGGAGACCCAGTACTTC. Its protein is CASSPPVMETQYF.

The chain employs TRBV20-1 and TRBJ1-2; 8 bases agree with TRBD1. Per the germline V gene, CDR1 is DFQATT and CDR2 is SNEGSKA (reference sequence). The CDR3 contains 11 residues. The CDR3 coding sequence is TGCAGCGCCACAGGGGGGGAGGGCTACACCTTC. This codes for CSATGGEGYTF.

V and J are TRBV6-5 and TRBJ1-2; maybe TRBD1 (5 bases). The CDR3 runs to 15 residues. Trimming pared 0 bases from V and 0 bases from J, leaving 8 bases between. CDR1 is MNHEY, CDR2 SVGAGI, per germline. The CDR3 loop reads CASSYSRGANYGYTF. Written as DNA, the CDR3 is TGTGCCAGCAGTTACTCGAGGGGAGCTAACTATGGCTACACCTTC.

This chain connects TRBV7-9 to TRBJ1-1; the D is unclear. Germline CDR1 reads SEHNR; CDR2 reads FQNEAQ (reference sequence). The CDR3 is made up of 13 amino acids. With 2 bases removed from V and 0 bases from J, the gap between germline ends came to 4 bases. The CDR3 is CASSLQLNTEAFF. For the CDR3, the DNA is TGTGCCAGCAGCTTACAGTTGAACACTGAAGCTTTCTTT.

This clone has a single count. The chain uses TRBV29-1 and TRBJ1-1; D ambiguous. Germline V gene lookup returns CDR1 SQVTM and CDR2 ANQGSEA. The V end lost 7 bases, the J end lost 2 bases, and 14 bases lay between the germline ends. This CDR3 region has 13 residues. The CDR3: CSASAQLNTEAFF. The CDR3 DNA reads TGCAGCGCCTCGGCCCAGCTTAACACTGAAGCTTTCTTT. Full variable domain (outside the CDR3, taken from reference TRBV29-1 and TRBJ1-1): SAVISQKPSRDICQRGTSLTIQCQVDSQVTMMFWYRQQPGQSLTLIATANQGSEATYESGFVIDKFPISRPNLTFSTLTVSNMSPEDSSIYLCSASAQLNTEAFFGQGTRLTVV.

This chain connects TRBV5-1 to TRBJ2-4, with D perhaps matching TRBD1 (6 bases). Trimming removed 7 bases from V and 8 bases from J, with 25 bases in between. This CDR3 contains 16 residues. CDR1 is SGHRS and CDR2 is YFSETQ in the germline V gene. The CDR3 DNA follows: TGCGCCAGCCAACTAAATCCGGGACAACCCTCGGACATTCAGTACTTC. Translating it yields CASQLNPGQPSDIQYF.

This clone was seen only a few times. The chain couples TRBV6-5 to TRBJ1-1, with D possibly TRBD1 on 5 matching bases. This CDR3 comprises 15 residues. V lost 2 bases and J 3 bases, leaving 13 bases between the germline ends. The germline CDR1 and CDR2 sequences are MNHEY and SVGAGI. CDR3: CASSYTTGEDTEAFF. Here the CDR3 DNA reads TGTGCCAGCAGTTACACGACGGGGGAAGACACTGAAGCTTTCTTT.

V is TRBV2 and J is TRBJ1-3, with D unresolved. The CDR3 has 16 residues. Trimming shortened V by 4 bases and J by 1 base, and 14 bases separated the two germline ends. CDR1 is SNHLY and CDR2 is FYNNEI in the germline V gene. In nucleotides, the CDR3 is TGTGCCAGCAGTGGTGGACGTCGACGTTCTGGAAACACCATATATTTT. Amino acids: CASSGGRRRSGNTIYF.

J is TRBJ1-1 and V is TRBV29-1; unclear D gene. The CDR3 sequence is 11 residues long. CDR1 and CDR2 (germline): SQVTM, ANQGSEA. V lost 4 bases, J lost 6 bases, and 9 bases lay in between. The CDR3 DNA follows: TGCAGCGTTGGAGTAAGGTCTGAAGCTTTCTTT. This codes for CSVGVRSEAFF.

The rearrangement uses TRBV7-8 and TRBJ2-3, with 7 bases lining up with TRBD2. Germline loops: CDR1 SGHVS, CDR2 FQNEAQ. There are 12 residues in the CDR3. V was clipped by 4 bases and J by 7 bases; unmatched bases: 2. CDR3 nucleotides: TGTGCCAGCAGCTCGGGACTATATACGCAGTATTTT. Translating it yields CASSSGLYTQYF.

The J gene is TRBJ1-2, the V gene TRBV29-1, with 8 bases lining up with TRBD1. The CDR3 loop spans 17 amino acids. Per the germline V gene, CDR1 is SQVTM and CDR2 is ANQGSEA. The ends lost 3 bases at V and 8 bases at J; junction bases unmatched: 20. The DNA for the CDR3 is TGCAGCGTTGAGCTGTTGGGGGACAGGAGGATATCGGACGGCTACACCTTC. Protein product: CSVELLGDRRISDGYTF.

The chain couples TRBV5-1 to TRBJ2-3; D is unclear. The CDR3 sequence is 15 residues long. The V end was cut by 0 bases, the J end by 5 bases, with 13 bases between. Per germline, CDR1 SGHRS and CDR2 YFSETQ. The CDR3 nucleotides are TGCGCCAGCAGCTTGGTGGGGATTACTGGAGATACGCAGTATTTT. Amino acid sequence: CASSLVGITGDTQYF.

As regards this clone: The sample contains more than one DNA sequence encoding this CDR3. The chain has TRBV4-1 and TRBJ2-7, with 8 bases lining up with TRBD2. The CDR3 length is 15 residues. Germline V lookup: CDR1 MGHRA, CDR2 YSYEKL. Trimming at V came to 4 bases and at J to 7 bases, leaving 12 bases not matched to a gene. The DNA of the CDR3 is TGCGCCAGCAGCCCCGGACTAGCAGGAACGTGGGAGCAGTACTTC. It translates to CASSPGLAGTWEQYF.

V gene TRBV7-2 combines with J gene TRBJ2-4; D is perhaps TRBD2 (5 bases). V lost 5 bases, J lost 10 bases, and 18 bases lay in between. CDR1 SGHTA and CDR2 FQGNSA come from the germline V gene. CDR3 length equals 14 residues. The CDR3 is CASSPHQPPGIQYF. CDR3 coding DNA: TGTGCCAGCAGCCCCCATCAACCCCCGGGGATTCAGTACTTC.

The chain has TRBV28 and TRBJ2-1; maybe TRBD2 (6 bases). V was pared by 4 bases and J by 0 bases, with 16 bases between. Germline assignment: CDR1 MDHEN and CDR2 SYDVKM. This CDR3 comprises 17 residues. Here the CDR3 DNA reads TGTGCCAGCAGTTCTCCTCCGGAGGGGAGCTCCTACAATGAGCAGTTCTTC. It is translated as CASSSPPEGSSYNEQFF. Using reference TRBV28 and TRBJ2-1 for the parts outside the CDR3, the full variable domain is DVKVTQSSRYLVKRTGEKVFLECVQDMDHENMFWYRQDPGLGLRLIYFSYDVKMKEKGDIPEGYSVSREKKERFSLILESASTNQTSMYLCASSSPPEGSSYNEQFFGPGTRLTVL.

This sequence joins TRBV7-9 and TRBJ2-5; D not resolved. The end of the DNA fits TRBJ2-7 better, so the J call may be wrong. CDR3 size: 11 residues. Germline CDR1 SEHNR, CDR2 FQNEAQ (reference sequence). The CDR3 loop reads CASTSSYEQYF. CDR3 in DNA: TGTGCCAGCACCTCAAGCTACGAGCAGTACTTC.

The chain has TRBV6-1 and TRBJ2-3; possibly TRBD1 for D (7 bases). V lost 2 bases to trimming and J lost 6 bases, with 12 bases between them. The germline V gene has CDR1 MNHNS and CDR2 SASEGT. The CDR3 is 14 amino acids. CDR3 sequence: CASSEQQGRDTQYF. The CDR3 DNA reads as TGTGCCAGCAGTGAACAACAGGGGAGGGATACGCAGTATTTT.

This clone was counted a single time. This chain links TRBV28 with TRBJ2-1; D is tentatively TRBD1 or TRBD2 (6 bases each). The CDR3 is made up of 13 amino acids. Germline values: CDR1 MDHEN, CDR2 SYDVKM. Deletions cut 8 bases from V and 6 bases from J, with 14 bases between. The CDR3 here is CASGTRGVNEQFF. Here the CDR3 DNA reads TGTGCCAGCGGCACAAGGGGGGTCAATGAGCAGTTCTTC. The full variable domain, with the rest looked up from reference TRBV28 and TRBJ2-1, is DVKVTQSSRYLVKRTGEKVFLECVQDMDHENMFWYRQDPGLGLRLIYFSYDVKMKEKGDIPEGYSVSREKKERFSLILESASTNQTSMYLCASGTRGVNEQFFGPGTRLTVL.

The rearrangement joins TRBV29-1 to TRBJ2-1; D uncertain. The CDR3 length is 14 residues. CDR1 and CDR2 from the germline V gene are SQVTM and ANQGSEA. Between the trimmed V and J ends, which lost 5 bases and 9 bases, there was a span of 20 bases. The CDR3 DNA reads TGCAGCGTTTCCCCAAACCCCATTTACGGTGAGCAGTTCTTC. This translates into CSVSPNPIYGEQFF.

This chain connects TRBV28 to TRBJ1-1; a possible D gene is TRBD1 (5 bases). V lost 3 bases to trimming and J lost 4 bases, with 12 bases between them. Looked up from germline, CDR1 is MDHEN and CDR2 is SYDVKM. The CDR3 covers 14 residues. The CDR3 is CASSLGRTSTEAFF. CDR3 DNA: TGTGCCAGCAGTTTGGGGCGGACAAGCACTGAAGCTTTCTTT.

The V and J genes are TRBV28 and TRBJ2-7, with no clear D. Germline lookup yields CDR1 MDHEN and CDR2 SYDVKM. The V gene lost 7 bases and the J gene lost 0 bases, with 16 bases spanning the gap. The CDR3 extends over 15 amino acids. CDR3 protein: CASTVAGLGSYEQYF. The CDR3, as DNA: TGTGCCAGCACCGTAGCAGGCCTGGGCTCCTACGAGCAGTACTTC.

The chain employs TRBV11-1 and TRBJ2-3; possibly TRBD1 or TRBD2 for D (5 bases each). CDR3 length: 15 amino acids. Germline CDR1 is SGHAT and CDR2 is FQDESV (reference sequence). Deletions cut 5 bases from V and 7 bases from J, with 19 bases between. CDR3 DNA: TGTGCCAGCAGCCGGGACCAGGGAAGTTTGAATACGCAGTATTTT. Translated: CASSRDQGSLNTQYF. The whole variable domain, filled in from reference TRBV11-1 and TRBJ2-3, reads EAEVAQSPRYKITEKSQAVAFWCDPISGHATLYWYRQILGQGPELLVQFQDESVVDDSQLPKDRFSAERLKGVDSTLKIQPAELGDSAMYLCASSRDQGSLNTQYFGPGTRLTVL.

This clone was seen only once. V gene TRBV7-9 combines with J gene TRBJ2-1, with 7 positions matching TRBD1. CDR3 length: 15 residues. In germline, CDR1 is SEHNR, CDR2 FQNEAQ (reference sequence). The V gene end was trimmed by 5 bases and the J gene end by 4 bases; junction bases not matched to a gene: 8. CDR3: CASSPQGLEYNEQFF. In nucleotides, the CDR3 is TGTGCCAGCAGCCCACAGGGGCTAGAATACAATGAGCAGTTCTTC.

CDR3 sequence: CASSLWGAQNTEAFF. CDR3 nucleotides: TGTGCCAGCAGTTTATGGGGGGCACAGAACACTGAAGCTTTCTTT. The chain joins TRBV28 to TRBJ1-1, with D perhaps TRBD1 (6 bases). The germline CDR1 and CDR2 sequences are MDHEN and SYDVKM. The germline V and J ends were trimmed by 0 bases and 1 base, with 9 bases remaining between them. The CDR3 sequence is 15 residues long. Complete variable domain (other parts from reference TRBV28 and TRBJ1-1): DVKVTQSSRYLVKRTGEKVFLECVQDMDHENMFWYRQDPGLGLRLIYFSYDVKMKEKGDIPEGYSVSREKKERFSLILESASTNQTSMYLCASSLWGAQNTEAFFGQGTRLTVV.

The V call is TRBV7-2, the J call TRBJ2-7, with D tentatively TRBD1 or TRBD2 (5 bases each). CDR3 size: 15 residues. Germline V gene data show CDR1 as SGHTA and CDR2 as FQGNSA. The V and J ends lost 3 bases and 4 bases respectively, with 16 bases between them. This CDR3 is CASSFTRGSGYEQYF. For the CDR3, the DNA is TGTGCCAGCAGCTTTACGAGGGGCAGCGGATACGAGCAGTACTTC.

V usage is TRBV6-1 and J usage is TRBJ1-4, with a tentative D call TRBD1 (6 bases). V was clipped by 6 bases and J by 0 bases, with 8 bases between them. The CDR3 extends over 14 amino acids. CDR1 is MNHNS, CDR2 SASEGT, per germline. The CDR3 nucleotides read TGTGCCAGCAGAAGGACAGCAACTAATGAAAAACTGTTTTTT. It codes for CASRRTATNEKLFF.

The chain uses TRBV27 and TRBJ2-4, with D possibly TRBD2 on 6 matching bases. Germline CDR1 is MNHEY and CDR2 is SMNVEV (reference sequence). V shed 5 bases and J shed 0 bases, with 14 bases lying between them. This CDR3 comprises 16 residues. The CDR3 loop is CASSRGTVLAKNIQYF. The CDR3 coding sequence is TGTGCCAGCAGTCGCGGGACTGTACTAGCCAAAAACATTCAGTACTTC.